A few counts support the clone carrying this T cell receptor (beta chain). Its matching antigen is unknown. This specimen belongs to a study of metastatic and nonmetastatic thyroid tumors. The wider study: Across blood and tumor or nodule tissue, repertoires from malignant and benign thyroid patients were compared with one another.

General observations from the study: Within blood and tumor, benign nodules reportedly had significantly lower TCR beta diversity than malignant thyroid tumors did.

Authors' analysis steps: A papillary thyroid cancer distant-metastasis classifier was built from CDR3 differences across clinicopathological groups. TCRdb reprocessed the PCR reads via MiXCR. TCRdb, rather than the study authors, made the V and J calls. This table holds about 40,000 clones, approximately 16% found once. Treatment of any kind had been given to no patient before thyroid surgery. Looked up from germline, CDR1 is MNHEY and CDR2 is SVGEGT. CDR3 length equals 15 residues. The V gene end was trimmed by 2 bases and the J gene end by 0 bases; junction bases not matched to a gene: 3. The clonotype comes from a female donor with papillary thyroid cancer or a benign thyroid nodule (not recorded which). Some clones in this sample may be carry-over from other donors' samples. The rearrangement links TRBV6-2 or TRBV6-3 to TRBJ1-2, with 7 bases fitting TRBD1. The sequenced sample consisted of tumor tissue. DNA of the CDR3: TGTGCCAGCAGTTACCCGGGACAGACTAACTATGGCTACACCTTC. This gives the protein CASSYPGQTNYGYTF.